Listed here are 18 T cell receptor beta chains from one sample, sequenced in a study of OX40 agonist ivuxolimab in advanced cancers. Sequencing was performed with immunoSEQ multiplex PCR; in TCRdb, only in-frame clones are kept and a portion is missing. The table lists about 46,000 clones, around nine tenths of them singletons. Sequenced material: CD4+ or CD8+ T cells sorted from blood, taken in a trial of the OX40 agonist ivuxolimab. These receptors were taken from an adult with an advanced solid tumor such as melanoma, head and neck, liver or kidney cancer.

V is TRBV7-9 and J is TRBJ1-4, with D perhaps TRBD1 (6 bases). Germline values: CDR1 SEHNR, CDR2 FQNEAQ (reference sequence). Trimming stripped 2 bases from V and 7 bases from J, with 11 bases between. The CDR3 runs 14 residues. The CDR3: CASSLPGAGEKLFF. DNA of the CDR3: TGTGCCAGCAGCTTACCAGGGGCGGGTGAAAAACTGTTTTTT. Using reference TRBV7-9 and TRBJ1-4 for the parts outside the CDR3, the full variable domain is DTGVSQNPRHKITKRGQNVTFRCDPISEHNRLYWYRQTLGQGPEFLTYFQNEAQLEKSRLLSDRFSAERPKGSFSTLEIQRTEQGDSAMYLCASSLPGAGEKLFFGSGTQLSVL.

This chain joins TRBV6-5 and TRBJ1-1, with 11 bases lining up with TRBD1. The germline V gene encodes CDR1 MNHEY and CDR2 SVGAGI. Trimming removed 5 bases from V and 5 bases from J; junction bases left unmatched: 7. The CDR3 covers 15 residues. The CDR3: CASSLTGTGGTEAFF. In nucleotides, the CDR3 is TGTGCCAGCAGTCTAACCGGGACAGGGGGTACTGAAGCTTTCTTT.

The chain is built from TRBV2 and TRBJ1-1; D is uncertain. The germline V gene encodes CDR1 SNHLY and CDR2 FYNNEI. This CDR3 has 13 residues. With 6 bases removed from V and 2 bases from J, the gap between germline ends came to 10 bases. CDR3 amino acids: CASSRLQNTEAFF. The CDR3 coding sequence is TGTGCCAGCAGCAGACTTCAAAACACTGAAGCTTTCTTT. Full variable domain (missing parts from reference TRBV2 and TRBJ1-1): EPEVTQTPSHQVTQMGQEVILRCVPISNHLYFYWYRQILGQKVEFLVSFYNNEISEKSEIFDDQFSVERPDGSNFTLKIRSTKLEDSAMYFCASSRLQNTEAFFGQGTRLTVV.

The chain recombines TRBV5-4 with TRBJ2-7, with TRBD2 matching 13 bases. There are 15 residues in the CDR3. The germline V gene has CDR1 SGHNT and CDR2 YYREEE (reference sequence). V gave up 4 bases and J gave up 6 bases; unmatched junction bases: 7. The CDR3 reads CASSHRTSGSLEQYF. The DNA of the CDR3 is TGTGCCAGCAGCCATCGGACTAGCGGGAGTCTCGAGCAGTACTTC.

The J gene is TRBJ2-1, the V gene TRBV4-1; TRBD2 matches 7 bases. Germline V gene sequence: CDR1 MGHRA, CDR2 YSYEKL. The length of the CDR3 is 12 residues. V lost 6 bases and J lost 5; bases outside the gene matches: 1. The CDR3 reads CASRGGNNEQFF. The DNA of the CDR3 is TGCGCCAGCAGGGGGGGGAACAATGAGCAGTTCTTC.

This chain uses TRBV4-1 with TRBJ2-1; unclear D gene. The CDR3 spans 13 residues. Trimming removed 1 base at V and 3 bases at J, with 4 bases between. The germline gives CDR1 MGHRA, CDR2 YSYEKL. CDR3 sequence: CASSQVDYNEQFF. The CDR3 DNA is TGCGCCAGCAGCCAAGTGGACTACAATGAGCAGTTCTTC.

The V and J genes are TRBV30 and TRBJ2-7; the D is unclear. This CDR3 spans 11 amino acids. Germline CDR1 GTSNPN, CDR2 SVGIG (reference sequence). The V and J ends lost 2 bases and 4 bases respectively, with 6 bases between them. The CDR3 is CAWSMMYEQYF. DNA for the CDR3: TGTGCCTGGAGTATGATGTACGAGCAGTACTTC.

The chain has TRBV5-8 and TRBJ2-7; D gene unclear. CDR3 length: 11 residues. The V end lost 2 bases, the J end lost 7 bases, and 7 bases lay between the germline ends. Germline V gene sequence: CDR1 SGHTS, CDR2 YDEGEE. The CDR3 sequence: CASSLGLEQYF. CDR3 coding DNA: TGTGCCAGCAGCTTAGGTTTGGAGCAGTACTTC.

The chain has TRBV19 and TRBJ2-1; D ambiguous. Germline V CDR1 and CDR2: LNHDA, SQIVND (reference sequence). CDR3 length equals 15 residues. V was shortened by 4 bases and J by 7 bases, with 17 bases between the two germline ends. In nucleotides, the CDR3 is TGTGCCAGTAGTAGTGAGAGAGGCCCTCAGAATGAGCAGTTCTTC. Translating gives CASSSERGPQNEQFF.

This chain connects TRBV4-1 to TRBJ1-1; TRBD1 might be the D (5 bases). V lost 4 bases and J lost 5, with 17 bases in between. The CDR3 has 15 amino acids. Germline CDR1 is MGHRA and CDR2 is YSYEKL. The CDR3 is CASSPRTIGGTEAFF. In DNA form, the CDR3 reads TGCGCCAGCAGCCCTAGGACCATTGGGGGTACTGAAGCTTTCTTT.

This clone occurred a few times. The J gene is TRBJ1-1, the V gene TRBV12-5; D remains unclear. This CDR3 is built from 13 residues. The germline CDR1 and CDR2 sequences are LGHNT and FRNRAP. Trimming cost V 2 bases and J 4 bases, with 8 bases left between them. CDR3 loop: CASGLTVVTEAFF. CDR3 DNA: TGTGCTAGTGGTTTGACAGTTGTCACTGAAGCTTTCTTT. The full variable domain, with the rest looked up from reference TRBV12-5 and TRBJ1-1, is DARVTQTPRHKVTEMGQEVTMRCQPILGHNTVFWYRQTMMQGLELLAYFRNRAPLDDSGMPKDRFSAEMPDATLATLKIQPSEPRDSAVYFCASGLTVVTEAFFGQGTRLTVV.

This clone was counted only a few times. V is TRBV4-3 and J is TRBJ2-1, with D possibly being TRBD1 or TRBD2 (5 bases each). V lost 5 bases, J lost 8 bases, and 16 bases lay in between. Germline CDR1 LGHNA, CDR2 YSLEER. The CDR3 is 14 residues long. The CDR3 sequence is CASSAGASADEQFF. The CDR3 DNA reads TGCGCCAGCAGCGCCGGGGCCTCCGCCGATGAGCAGTTCTTC.

This clone was seen a single time. The V gene is TRBV27, the J gene TRBJ2-1; no firm D call. The CDR3 runs to 15 residues. Trimming took 5 bases from V and 8 from J, leaving 19 bases between them. CDR1 MNHEY and CDR2 SMNVEV come from the germline V gene (reference sequence). As DNA, the CDR3 is TGTGCCAGCAGTCCCACTCGCCACCACTCCCATGAGCAGTTCTTC. Translating it yields CASSPTRHHSHEQFF.

The chain links TRBV11-2 to TRBJ1-1; 7 bases are a match to TRBD1. J lost 8 bases, V lost 3 bases, and 6 bases had no gene match. Germline assignment: CDR1 SGHAT and CDR2 FQNNGV. The CDR3 runs to 13 residues. The CDR3, as DNA: TGTGCCAGCAGCTTTAGGACAGGCGCAGAAGCTTTCTTT. Residues: CASSFRTGAEAFF.

The chain links TRBV9 to TRBJ2-1; D is possibly TRBD2 (6 bases). The CDR3 totals 15 residues. The germline V gene has CDR1 SGDLS and CDR2 YYNGEE. V was cut by 0 bases and J by 6 bases, with 13 bases left in between. Here the CDR3 DNA reads TGTGCCAGCAGCGTAGGGTACGGGAGCTCCAATGAGCAGTTCTTC. Translated: CASSVGYGSSNEQFF.

This chain connects TRBV4-1 to TRBJ1-3; 10 nucleotides match TRBD1. The CDR3 contains 15 residues. The J segment lost 4 bases and the V segment lost 2 bases, leaving 2 bases of the junction unmatched. Per germline, CDR1 MGHRA and CDR2 YSYEKL. CDR3: CASSQWTGGGNTIYF. In nucleotides, the CDR3 is TGCGCCAGCAGCCAATGGACAGGGGGAGGAAACACCATATATTTT.

This clone was observed once. J is TRBJ2-5 and V is TRBV11-2, with TRBD2 identical over 11 bases. Germline V CDR1 and CDR2: SGHAT, FQNNGV. The junction had 3 bases not matched to a gene; V was cut back by 5 bases and J by 1 base. This CDR3 is built from 15 residues. CDR3 in DNA: TGTGCCAGCAGCCACGGGACTAGCGGCCAAGAGACCCAGTACTTC. It is translated as CASSHGTSGQETQYF.

The rearrangement joins TRBV29-1 to TRBJ2-2, with D tentatively TRBD2 (5 bases). Germline values: CDR1 SQVTM, CDR2 ANQGSEA. This CDR3 is 13 amino acids long. V was trimmed by 7 bases and J by 4 bases, leaving 13 bases between them. The CDR3 DNA reads TGCAGCGCCCGGGGATTCACCACCGGGGAGCTGTTTTTT. It specifies CSARGFTTGELFF.